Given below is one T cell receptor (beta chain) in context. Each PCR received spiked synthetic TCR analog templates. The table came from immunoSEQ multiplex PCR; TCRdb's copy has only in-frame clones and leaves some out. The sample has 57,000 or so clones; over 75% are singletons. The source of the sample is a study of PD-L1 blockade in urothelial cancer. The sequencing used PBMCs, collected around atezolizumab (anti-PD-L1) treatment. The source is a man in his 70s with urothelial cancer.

CDR3 loop: CASRLGQGRNQPQHF. CDR3 sequence (DNA): TGTGCCAGCAGGCTGGGACAGGGGCGCAATCAGCCCCAGCATTTT. J is TRBJ1-5 and V is TRBV2; the match to TRBD1 covers 10 bases. In germline, CDR1 is SNHLY, CDR2 FYNNEI. V lost 6 bases, J lost 2 bases, and 4 bases stayed unmatched. The CDR3 spans 15 residues.